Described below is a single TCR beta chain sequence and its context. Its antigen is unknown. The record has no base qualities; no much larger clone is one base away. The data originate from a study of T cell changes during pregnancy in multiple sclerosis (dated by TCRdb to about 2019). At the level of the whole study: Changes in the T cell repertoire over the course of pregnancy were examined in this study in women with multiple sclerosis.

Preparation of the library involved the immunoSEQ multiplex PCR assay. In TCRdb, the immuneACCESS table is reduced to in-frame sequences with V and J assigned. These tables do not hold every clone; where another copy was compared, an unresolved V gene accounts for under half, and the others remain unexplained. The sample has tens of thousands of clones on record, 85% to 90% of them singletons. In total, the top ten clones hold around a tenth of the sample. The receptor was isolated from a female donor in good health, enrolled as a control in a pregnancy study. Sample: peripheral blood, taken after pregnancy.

CDR3 loop: CAWVAPGTTNGYTF. The DNA reads TGTGCCTGGGTTGCCCCCGGGACAACTAATGGCTACACCTTC. The sequence joins TRBV30 to TRBJ1-2; D gene: possibly TRBD1, on 6 matching bases. The junction carries 19 bases between V and J, which are trimmed by 5 bases and 6 bases respectively. The germline V gene (reference sequence) supplies CDR1 GTSNPN and CDR2 SVGIG. The CDR3 holds 14 amino acids from the cysteine to the phenylalanine. Of all the DNA, just the CDR3 is kept, 42 bases in frame from base 1.